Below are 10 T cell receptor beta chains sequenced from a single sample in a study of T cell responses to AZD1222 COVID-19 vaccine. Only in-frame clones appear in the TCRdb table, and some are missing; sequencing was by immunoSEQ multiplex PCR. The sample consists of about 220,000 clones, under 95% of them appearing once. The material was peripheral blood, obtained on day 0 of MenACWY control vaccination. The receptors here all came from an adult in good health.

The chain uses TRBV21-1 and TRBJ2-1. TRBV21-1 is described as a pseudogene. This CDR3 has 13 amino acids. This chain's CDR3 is CASRTDGYNEQFF. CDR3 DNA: TGTGCCAGCAGGACGGACGGCTACAATGAGCAGTTCTTC.

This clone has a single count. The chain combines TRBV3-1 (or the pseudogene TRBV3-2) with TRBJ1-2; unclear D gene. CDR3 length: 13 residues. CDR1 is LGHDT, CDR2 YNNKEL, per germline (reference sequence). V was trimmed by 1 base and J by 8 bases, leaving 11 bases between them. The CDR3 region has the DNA TGTGCCAGCAGCCAAGGACTCTTGGGAGGCTACACCTTC. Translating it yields CASSQGLLGGYTF.

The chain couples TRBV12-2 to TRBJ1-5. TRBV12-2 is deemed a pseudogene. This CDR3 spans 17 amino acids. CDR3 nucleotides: TGTGCAAGTCGCCCCAGCGTTTCCTTGGAGGTCTATCAGCCCCAGCATTTT. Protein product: CASRPSVSLEVYQPQHF.

The CDR3 protein is CATWTVNTEAFF. In nucleotides, the CDR3 is TGTGCCACCTGGACGGTGAACACTGAAGCTTTCTTT. The V and J genes are TRBV6-5 and TRBJ1-1; D is unclear. Per germline, CDR1 MNHEY and CDR2 SVGAGI. This CDR3 region has 12 residues. Trimming stripped 10 bases from V and 0 bases from J, with 9 bases between.

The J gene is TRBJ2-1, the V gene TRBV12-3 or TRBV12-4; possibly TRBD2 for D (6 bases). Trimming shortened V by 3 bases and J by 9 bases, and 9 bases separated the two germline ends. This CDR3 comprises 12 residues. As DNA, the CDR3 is TGTGCCAGCAGTTTTCGGGGGATTGAGCAGTTCTTC. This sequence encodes CASSFRGIEQFF.

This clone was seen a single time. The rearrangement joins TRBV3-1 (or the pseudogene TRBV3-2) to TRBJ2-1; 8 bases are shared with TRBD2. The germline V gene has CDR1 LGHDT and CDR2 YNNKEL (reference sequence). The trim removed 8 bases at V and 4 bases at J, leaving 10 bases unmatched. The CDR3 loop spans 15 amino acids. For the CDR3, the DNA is TGTGCCAGCGAGAGGTCGGGGGGGCCGTACAATGAGCAGTTCTTC. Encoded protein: CASERSGGPYNEQFF.

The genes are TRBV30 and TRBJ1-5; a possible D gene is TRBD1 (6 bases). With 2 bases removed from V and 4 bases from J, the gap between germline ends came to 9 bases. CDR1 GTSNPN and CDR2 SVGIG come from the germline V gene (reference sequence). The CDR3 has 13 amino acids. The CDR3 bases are TGTGCCTGGAGTTCAGGGGCGAATCAGCCCCAGCATTTT. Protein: CAWSSGANQPQHF.

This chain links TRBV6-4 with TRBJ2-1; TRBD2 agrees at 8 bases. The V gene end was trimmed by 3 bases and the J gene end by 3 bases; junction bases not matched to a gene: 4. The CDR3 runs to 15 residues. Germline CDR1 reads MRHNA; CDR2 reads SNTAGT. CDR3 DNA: TGTGCCAGCAGTGAGAAGGGACTAGACTACAATGAGCAGTTCTTC. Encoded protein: CASSEKGLDYNEQFF.

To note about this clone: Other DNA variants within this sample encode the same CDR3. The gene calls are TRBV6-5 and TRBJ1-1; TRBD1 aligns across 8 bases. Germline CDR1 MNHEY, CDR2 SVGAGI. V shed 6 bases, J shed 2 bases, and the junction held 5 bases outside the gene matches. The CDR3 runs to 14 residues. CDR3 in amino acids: CASRRTGTNTEAFF. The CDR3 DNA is TGTGCCAGCAGGAGGACAGGGACAAACACTGAAGCTTTCTTT.

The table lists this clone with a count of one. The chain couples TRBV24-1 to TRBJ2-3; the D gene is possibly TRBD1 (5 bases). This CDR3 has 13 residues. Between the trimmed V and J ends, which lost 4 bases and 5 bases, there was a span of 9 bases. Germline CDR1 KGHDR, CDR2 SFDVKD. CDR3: CATSDPTEDTQYF. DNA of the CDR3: TGTGCCACCAGTGACCCGACAGAAGATACGCAGTATTTT.